Listed below are T cell receptor beta chains from one sample, sequenced in a study of Ad26.COV2.S vaccination and SARS-CoV-2 variants. Produced via immunoSEQ multiplex PCR; TCRdb's table is partial and in-frame only. The sample has roughly 270,000 clones, around 87% seen once. The material was peripheral blood, obtained in a trial of Ad26.COV2.S vaccine versus placebo. Source of these receptors: a person between 18 and 65 years old who received the Ad26.COV2.S COVID-19 vaccine or a placebo. CDR3s include the opening cysteine and the closing phenylalanine or tryptophan. The order of the fields is clone size, CDR3 length, D gene, J gene, V gene, CDR3 DNA, CDR3 protein. D genes are given only for firm matches. Where a row states a size, it is once, few, many or the class of an expanded clone; other rows omit it.

clone_size: -
cdr3_length: 15
d_call: -
j_call: TRBJ1-1
v_call: TRBV6-5
cdr3_nt: TGTGCCAGCAGTTACTCGGCAGGCGTAAACACTGAAGCTTTCTTT
cdr3_aa: CASSYSAGVNTEAFF

clone_size: -
cdr3_length: 15
d_call: -
j_call: TRBJ1-2
v_call: TRBV9
cdr3_nt: TGTGCCAGCAGCGCTGGGGGCACACCTAACTATGGCTACACCTTC
cdr3_aa: CASSAGGTPNYGYTF

clone_size: -
cdr3_length: 13
d_call: -
j_call: TRBJ1-2
v_call: TRBV14
cdr3_nt: TGTGCCAGCAGCCATGTAGGGGGTGGCGGCTACACCTTC
cdr3_aa: CASSHVGGGGYTF

clone_size: -
cdr3_length: 15
d_call: -
j_call: TRBJ1-2
v_call: TRBV3-1/TRBV3-2
cdr3_nt: TGTGCCAGCAGCAGTTATGGACAGCTTGTATATGGCTACACCTTC
cdr3_aa: CASSSYGQLVYGYTF

clone_size: -
cdr3_length: 17
d_call: -
j_call: TRBJ2-7
v_call: TRBV2
cdr3_nt: TGTGCCAGCAGTGTCGGATGGCAGGGACGGGGTGTGGGCGAGCAGTACTTC
cdr3_aa: CASSVGWQGRGVGEQYF

clone_size: few
cdr3_length: 18
d_call: TRBD2
j_call: TRBJ2-7
v_call: TRBV11-2
cdr3_nt: TGTGCCAGCAGCTTAGATCTGCTAGCGGGAGGTAGGTTTGACGAGCAGTACTTC
cdr3_aa: CASSLDLLAGGRFDEQYF

clone_size: -
cdr3_length: 15
d_call: TRBD1
j_call: TRBJ2-2
v_call: TRBV27
cdr3_nt: TGTGCCAGCAGGTCGGGACAGAAGAACACCGGGGAGCTGTTTTTT
cdr3_aa: CASRSGQKNTGELFF

clone_size: -
cdr3_length: 16
d_call: TRBD1
j_call: TRBJ1-6
v_call: TRBV11-3
cdr3_nt: TGTGCCAGCACCACTCTCCGGGACAGCCATAATTCACCCCTCCACTTT
cdr3_aa: CASTTLRDSHNSPLHF

clone_size: once
cdr3_length: 15
d_call: -
j_call: TRBJ2-7
v_call: TRBV6-5
cdr3_nt: TGTGCCAGCAGTAACGAACCGGGACAATCCTACGAGCAGTACTTC
cdr3_aa: CASSNEPGQSYEQYF

clone_size: -
cdr3_length: 14
d_call: -
j_call: TRBJ2-7
v_call: TRBV27
cdr3_nt: TGTGCCAGCAAGGGCACCCATTCGCTTTACGAGCAGTACTTC
cdr3_aa: CASKGTHSLYEQYF

clone_size: -
cdr3_length: 13
d_call: -
j_call: TRBJ2-7
v_call: TRBV19
cdr3_nt: TGTGCCAGTAGTACCAAACCATCCTACGAGCAGTACTTC
cdr3_aa: CASSTKPSYEQYF

clone_size: -
cdr3_length: 15
d_call: TRBD1
j_call: TRBJ2-7
v_call: TRBV18
cdr3_nt: TGTGCCAGCTCACCTCCGGGACAGGGGGCGCTTGAGCAGTACTTC
cdr3_aa: CASSPPGQGALEQYF

clone_size: -
cdr3_length: 12
d_call: -
j_call: TRBJ1-2
v_call: TRBV19
cdr3_nt: TGTGCCAGTCAGGTGGCCAACTATGGCTACACCTTC
cdr3_aa: CASQVANYGYTF

clone_size: -
cdr3_length: 12
d_call: -
j_call: TRBJ1-2
v_call: TRBV7-9
cdr3_nt: TGTGCCAGCAGCTCCACGGGGACTGGCTACACCTTC
cdr3_aa: CASSSTGTGYTF

clone_size: -
cdr3_length: 13
d_call: -
j_call: TRBJ1-5
v_call: TRBV7-2
cdr3_nt: TGTGCCAGCAGCTTCAACCTCAATCAGCCCCAGCATTTT
cdr3_aa: CASSFNLNQPQHF

clone_size: -
cdr3_length: 13
d_call: -
j_call: TRBJ1-4
v_call: TRBV6-5
cdr3_nt: TGTGCCAGCAGTTTGGATGGGAGTGAAAAACTGTTTTTT
cdr3_aa: CASSLDGSEKLFF

clone_size: -
cdr3_length: 13
d_call: -
j_call: TRBJ1-5
v_call: TRBV20-1
cdr3_nt: TGCAGTGCTAGTGGAGGAGGGATACAGCCCCAGCATTTT
cdr3_aa: CSASGGGIQPQHF

clone_size: few
cdr3_length: 11
d_call: -
j_call: TRBJ2-7
v_call: TRBV6-5
cdr3_nt: TGTGCCAGCAGTCAGACAGGCGAGCAGTACTTC
cdr3_aa: CASSQTGEQYF

clone_size: once
cdr3_length: 16
d_call: TRBD2
j_call: TRBJ2-1
v_call: TRBV6-4
cdr3_nt: TGTGCCAGCAGAGAAACTAGCGGGAGCTCCTACAATGAGCAGTTCTTC
cdr3_aa: CASRETSGSSYNEQFF

clone_size: once
cdr3_length: 16
d_call: -
j_call: TRBJ2-3
v_call: TRBV5-1
cdr3_nt: TGCGCCAGCAGCTCCGCCGTGGGACTCCCCACAGATACGCAGTATTTT
cdr3_aa: CASSSAVGLPTDTQYF

clone_size: -
cdr3_length: 14
d_call: TRBD2
j_call: TRBJ2-3
v_call: TRBV5-1
cdr3_nt: TGCGCCAGCAGCGGTCTAGCGGGCACAGATACGCAGTATTTT
cdr3_aa: CASSGLAGTDTQYF

clone_size: few
cdr3_length: 15
d_call: -
j_call: TRBJ2-7
v_call: TRBV4-1
cdr3_nt: TGCGCCAGCAGCCAAGTGGCAGGGCAACCCTACGAGCAGTACTTC
cdr3_aa: CASSQVAGQPYEQYF

clone_size: -
cdr3_length: 15
d_call: -
j_call: TRBJ1-1
v_call: TRBV19
cdr3_nt: TGTGCCAGTAGTATGGGGCAGGGACCGAACACTGAAGCTTTCTTT
cdr3_aa: CASSMGQGPNTEAFF

clone_size: -
cdr3_length: 15
d_call: -
j_call: TRBJ2-7
v_call: TRBV6-5
cdr3_nt: TGTGCCAGCAGCCACCTATCAAACAGGGCCCACGAGCAGTACTTC
cdr3_aa: CASSHLSNRAHEQYF

clone_size: -
cdr3_length: 12
d_call: -
j_call: TRBJ2-5
v_call: TRBV7-8
cdr3_nt: TGTGCCAGCAGCCCTAGGGGAGAGACCCAGTACTTC
cdr3_aa: CASSPRGETQYF

clone_size: -
cdr3_length: 13
d_call: -
j_call: TRBJ2-1
v_call: TRBV6-1
cdr3_nt: TGTGCCAGCAGTGAACTTTCGCGGGTTGAGCAGTTCTTC
cdr3_aa: CASSELSRVEQFF

clone_size: -
cdr3_length: 13
d_call: -
j_call: TRBJ1-1
v_call: TRBV6-2/TRBV6-3
cdr3_nt: TGTGCCAGCAGTTATGCCAAGCCTGCTGAAGCTTTCTTT
cdr3_aa: CASSYAKPAEAFF

clone_size: -
cdr3_length: 12
d_call: TRBD1
j_call: TRBJ1-4
v_call: TRBV30
cdr3_nt: TGTGCCTGGGCGCGGGACAGTGAAAAACTGTTTTTT
cdr3_aa: CAWARDSEKLFF

clone_size: -
cdr3_length: 14
d_call: TRBD1
j_call: TRBJ1-1
v_call: TRBV25-1
cdr3_nt: TGTGCCAGCAGTAGAGGACAGGGTAACACTGAAGCTTTCTTT
cdr3_aa: CASSRGQGNTEAFF

clone_size: -
cdr3_length: 15
d_call: TRBD1
j_call: TRBJ2-1
v_call: TRBV6-5
cdr3_nt: TGTGCCAGCAGTCGACGACAGGGTCCGAGTGATGAGCAGTTCTTC
cdr3_aa: CASSRRQGPSDEQFF

clone_size: -
cdr3_length: 19
d_call: -
j_call: TRBJ2-1
v_call: TRBV6-1
cdr3_nt: TGTGCCAGCAGTGAATTTGGTGTGGCGGTAACGAGCTCCTACAATGAGCAGTTCTTC
cdr3_aa: CASSEFGVAVTSSYNEQFF

clone_size: -
cdr3_length: 14
d_call: -
j_call: TRBJ1-1
v_call: TRBV2
cdr3_nt: TGTGCCAGCAGGAGCCGGACACCGAACACTGAAGCTTTCTTT
cdr3_aa: CASRSRTPNTEAFF

clone_size: -
cdr3_length: 16
d_call: -
j_call: TRBJ1-2
v_call: TRBV4-2
cdr3_nt: TGTGCCAGCAGCCAAGCGAGGGGGGTAGCTAACTATGGCTACACCTTC
cdr3_aa: CASSQARGVANYGYTF

clone_size: -
cdr3_length: 16
d_call: -
j_call: TRBJ2-5
v_call: TRBV5-6
cdr3_nt: TGTGCCAGCAGCTTGGATGGGGTGAAGGGCCAAGAGACCCAGTACTTC
cdr3_aa: CASSLDGVKGQETQYF

clone_size: -
cdr3_length: 17
d_call: TRBD1
j_call: TRBJ1-2
v_call: TRBV15
cdr3_nt: TGTGCCACCAGCAGAGGGGGGACAGGGGGCGCAGGCTATGGCTACACCTTC
cdr3_aa: CATSRGGTGGAGYGYTF

clone_size: -
cdr3_length: 16
d_call: TRBD1
j_call: TRBJ1-1
v_call: TRBV19
cdr3_nt: TGTGCCAGTAGCGATACTTACGAGGGGGCATTCAGGGGTGCTTTCTTT
cdr3_aa: CASSDTYEGAFRGAFF

clone_size: -
cdr3_length: 17
d_call: -
j_call: TRBJ1-5
v_call: TRBV21-1
cdr3_nt: TGTGCCAGCAGCAATGAAGGGTTTCGAGATGGCAATCAGCCCCAGCATTTT
cdr3_aa: CASSNEGFRDGNQPQHF

clone_size: -
cdr3_length: 14
d_call: TRBD1
j_call: TRBJ2-2
v_call: TRBV9
cdr3_nt: TGTGCCAGCAGCGTGACAGGGACCACCGGGGAGCTGTTTTTT
cdr3_aa: CASSVTGTTGELFF

clone_size: -
cdr3_length: 15
d_call: TRBD1
j_call: TRBJ1-5
v_call: TRBV4-1
cdr3_nt: TGCGCCAGCAGCCAGGGGACAGTTCCCAATCAGCCCCAGCATTTT
cdr3_aa: CASSQGTVPNQPQHF

clone_size: -
cdr3_length: 14
d_call: -
j_call: TRBJ1-1
v_call: TRBV7-2
cdr3_nt: TGTGCCAGCAGCTTAGTTTCCCAGGGCACTGAAGCTTTCTTT
cdr3_aa: CASSLVSQGTEAFF

clone_size: -
cdr3_length: 17
d_call: TRBD2
j_call: TRBJ2-1
v_call: TRBV5-1
cdr3_nt: TGCGCCAGCAGCCCTATCCCGGGGGGGCAATCCTACAATGAGCAGTTCTTC
cdr3_aa: CASSPIPGGQSYNEQFF

clone_size: -
cdr3_length: 18
d_call: -
j_call: TRBJ1-4
v_call: TRBV7-8
cdr3_nt: TGTGCCAGCAGCTTAGTAGACACCTTTTTCACAACTAATGAAAAACTGTTTTTT
cdr3_aa: CASSLVDTFFTTNEKLFF

clone_size: -
cdr3_length: 14
d_call: -
j_call: TRBJ2-2
v_call: TRBV18
cdr3_nt: TGTGCCAGCTCACCGGGCCAGCAGACCGGGGAGCTGTTTTTT
cdr3_aa: CASSPGQQTGELFF

clone_size: -
cdr3_length: 14
d_call: -
j_call: TRBJ1-5
v_call: TRBV4-1
cdr3_nt: TGCGCCAGCAGCCAAGGGGGCGGCCCTCAGCCCCAGCATTTT
cdr3_aa: CASSQGGGPQPQHF

clone_size: few
cdr3_length: 13
d_call: -
j_call: TRBJ1-2
v_call: TRBV18
cdr3_nt: TGTGCCAGCTCACCCTCAGGCAACTATGGCTACACCTTC
cdr3_aa: CASSPSGNYGYTF

clone_size: -
cdr3_length: 15
d_call: -
j_call: TRBJ2-5
v_call: TRBV19
cdr3_nt: TGTGCCAGTAGTAGGTCACCTGGGGGTGTAGAGACCCAGTACTTC
cdr3_aa: CASSRSPGGVETQYF

clone_size: once
cdr3_length: 17
d_call: TRBD1
j_call: TRBJ1-3
v_call: TRBV4-1
cdr3_nt: TGCGCCAGCAGCCAAGTTGGGACAGGGCTGGCCGGAAACACCATATATTTT
cdr3_aa: CASSQVGTGLAGNTIYF

clone_size: -
cdr3_length: 15
d_call: -
j_call: TRBJ2-2
v_call: TRBV11-3
cdr3_nt: TGTGCCAGCAGCTTAAGTGGTACCTCCACCGGGGAGCTGTTTTTT
cdr3_aa: CASSLSGTSTGELFF

clone_size: -
cdr3_length: 14
d_call: TRBD1
j_call: TRBJ1-2
v_call: TRBV28
cdr3_nt: TGTGCCAGCAGTCAGGGACAGGGACGCTATGGCTACACCTTC
cdr3_aa: CASSQGQGRYGYTF

clone_size: -
cdr3_length: 12
d_call: -
j_call: TRBJ2-3
v_call: TRBV7-8
cdr3_nt: TGTGCCAGCAGCCCAGAGGGAGATACGCAGTATTTT
cdr3_aa: CASSPEGDTQYF

clone_size: -
cdr3_length: 19
d_call: TRBD2
j_call: TRBJ2-2
v_call: TRBV7-2
cdr3_nt: TGTGCCAGCAGCTTAGTAGCGGGAGGACCCACAGCGAACACCGGGGAGCTGTTTTTT
cdr3_aa: CASSLVAGGPTANTGELFF

clone_size: -
cdr3_length: 19
d_call: -
j_call: TRBJ1-2
v_call: TRBV4-1
cdr3_nt: TGCGCCAGCAGCCAAGATCCTTGGGGGGTTGGGCAAGCTAACTATGGCTACACCTTC
cdr3_aa: CASSQDPWGVGQANYGYTF